This section outlines one T cell receptor beta chain sequence together with its context. The source of the sample is a study of blood T cell repertoires in COVID-19. About the research overall: In each case, the material was cDNA or gDNA derived from T cells, B-cell-depleted T cells, or PBMCs.

Participant ages covered roughly 18 to 89 years across 25 or so US areas. Assignments of participants to cohorts depended upon their own reported clinical history. Original data processing: Reference gene primer amplification gave estimated nucleated cell counts. The protocol was immunoSEQ multiplex PCR, while the TCRdb copy is restricted to in-frame clones and leaves out a portion. V and J calls and clone size come straight from that table; D and trimming were deduced from the DNA. The table lists approximately 200,000 clones, 90% of them singletons, with about 1.2% in the top ten. J was trimmed by 4 bases and V by 9 bases; bases with no gene match: 1. This CDR3 is built from 13 residues. Germline V gives CDR1 KGHDR, CDR2 SFDVKD.

The V gene is TRBV24-1, the J gene TRBJ1-5, with TRBD1 matching 11 bases. Sequences were obtained from PBMCs or T cells enriched from blood (not recorded which). This receptor was taken from a man between 25 and 39 years old who had recovered from COVID-19. The CDR3 is CATGDRGNQPQHF. Here the CDR3 DNA reads TGTGCCACCGGGGACAGGGGGAATCAGCCCCAGCATTTT.